Listed below are T cell receptor beta chains from one sample, sequenced in a study of blood T cell repertoires in COVID-19. Libraries were prepared by immunoSEQ multiplex PCR; TCRdb keeps only in-frame clonotypes and omits some of them. The sample has about 74,000 clones, 80% to 90% seen once. The specimen sequenced was peripheral blood. The receptors derive from an elderly woman with active or convalescent COVID-19. Both conserved end residues are part of each CDR3.

v_call cdr3_aa
TRBV5-1 CASSLDLSGGTGELFF
TRBV5-1 CASSADPALQGTGELFF
TRBV28 CASSIRVELAYEQYF
TRBV29-1 CSVVTGAGNQPQHF
TRBV2 CASTGREDQPQHF
TRBV11-2 CASSLVVGGETQYF
TRBV5-1 CASSLGGEVNSPLHF
TRBV9 CASSVAGSGSINEQFF
TRBV4-3 CASSQQTGGSGNTIYF
TRBV27 CAIDGFPEAFF
TRBV7-9 CASSTQGALVFF
TRBV5-1 CASSLLAPTGELFF
TRBV7-2 CASSPKTGSLNEQFF
TRBV7-3 CASSSFGGPLNEQFF
TRBV5-1 CASSREAGTEAFF
TRBV27 CASSLSAVPSNEQFF
TRBV5-1 CASSSQGAGATDTQYF
TRBV5-4 CASSRYQETQYF
TRBV10-3 CAISRESPYGYTF
TRBV7-2 CASSPLLVAYEQYF
TRBV24-1 CATSDPRQGGETQYF
TRBV7-3 CASSSGLARSQETQYF
TRBV5-6 CASSHRQGTYNSPLHF
TRBV25-1 CASSDGLAGRRTGELFF
TRBV11-2 CASSLGQSRSYEQYF
TRBV5-1 CASSLGRGSQKLSTDTQYF
TRBV19 CASSIYPRGRVDTQYF
TRBV9 CASSAPGTSGYNEQFF
TRBV4-2 CASSQLALNDYEQYF
TRBV5-1 CASSLSRGDQPQHF
TRBV5-8 CASGTGVAGVYYNEQFF
TRBV19 CASSRASGYYEQYF